This TCR beta chain was identified in a study of patients and donors after allogeneic stem cell transplantation. This CDR3 has 15 residues. The V gene's germline CDR1 is SGHAT and CDR2 FQNNGV. Trimming stripped 5 bases from V and 0 bases from J, with 11 bases between. TCRdb itself ran the RT-PCR reads through MiXCR, one entry per CDR3 protein. The table records about 87,000 distinct CDR3 sequences, 4% to 5% of them present only once. This clonotype was detected ten times or more. The rearrangement links TRBV11-2 to TRBJ2-1; D is possibly TRBD2 (6 bases). The sequenced sample was blood, either unsorted or a sorted T cell fraction (not recorded which). The clonotype was recovered from a human donor who was either an allogeneic HSCT recipient or a stem cell or donor lymphocyte infusion donor (not recorded which). It is not recorded whose cells these are; they may come from a transplant donor. The CDR3 DNA reads TGTGCCAGCAGCCCGACTAGTTTCTCCTACAATGAGCAGTTCTTC. This translates into CASSPTSFSYNEQFF.